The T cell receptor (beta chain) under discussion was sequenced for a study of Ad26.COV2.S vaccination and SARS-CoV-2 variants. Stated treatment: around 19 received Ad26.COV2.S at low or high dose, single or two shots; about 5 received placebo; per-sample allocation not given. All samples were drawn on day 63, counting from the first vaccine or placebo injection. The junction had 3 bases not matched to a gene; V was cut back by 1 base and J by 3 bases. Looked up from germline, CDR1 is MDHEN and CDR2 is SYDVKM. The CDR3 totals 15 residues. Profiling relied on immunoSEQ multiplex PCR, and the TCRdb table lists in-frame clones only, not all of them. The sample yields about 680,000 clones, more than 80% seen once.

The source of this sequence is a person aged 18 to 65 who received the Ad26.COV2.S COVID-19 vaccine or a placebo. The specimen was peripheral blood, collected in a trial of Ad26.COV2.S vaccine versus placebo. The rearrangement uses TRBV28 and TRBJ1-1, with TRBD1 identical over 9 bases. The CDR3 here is CASSLSRDRDTEAFF. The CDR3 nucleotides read TGTGCCAGCAGTTTATCTCGGGACAGGGACACTGAAGCTTTCTTT.